This T cell receptor (beta chain) was captured in a study of shared clonotypes between healthy human individuals (dated by TCRdb to about 2020). With respect to the entire study: A couple of women and a few men aged 18 to 49 years were included in the cohort. Between about 0.8 and 9.5 billion PBMCs per donor were obtained by leukapheresis. Blood TCR repertoires of four to six healthy adults were deeply sequenced to estimate repertoire size and the extent of clonotype sharing between individuals. For each donor, CD4 naive and CD4 memory were each given three plates, CD8 naive was given two plates, and CD8 memory was given one plate. Different laboratories and diverse techniques were used to prepare libraries and sequence TCR repertoires, to increase sequencing depth and limit assay-specific biases.

As to this clone: The antigen it binds to is not known. Base quality data are lacking; no much larger clone is found one base away.

From the germline V gene (reference sequence), CDR1 is MNHEY and CDR2 is SMNVEV. From V the trimming removes 1 base and from J it removes 4 bases, while the gene matches leave 5 bases of the junction unaccounted for. The CDR3 spans 15 residues, from the cysteine through the phenylalanine. The read is trimmed to its CDR3 DNA, 45 bases read in frame from base 1. TCR CDR3 regions were amplified from genomic DNA by multiplex PCR using the deep immunoSEQ assay. Genomic DNA extracted from each cell subset was distributed evenly over all wells of several immunoSEQ 96-well plates, and each plate served as one replicate. For sorted subsets, each replicate PCR was loaded with roughly 190 ng genomic DNA, equivalent to roughly 30,000 T cell genomes. Purified libraries were measured with a Qubit 3.0 fluorometer, size-checked on a Bioanalyzer 2100, and measured again with the KAPA Library Quantification kit. Every immunoSEQ 96-well plate was sequenced on a dedicated single-read 150-cycle Illumina NextSeq 550 flow cell. In the source study's methods: Because the immunoSEQ output included only junctional sequences and no quality scores, the filtering could not be the same as the filtering used for full-length reads. Sequences were annotated with PyIR, a Python wrapper for IgBLAST v1.9, and V/J genes and CDR3 were assigned using IMGT germline references. Reads were removed for weak V/J assignments (E-value above 1e-6), missing CDR3, stop codons, out-of-frame junctions, or ambiguous translated residues. V3J clonotypes were defined as sequences sharing the same inferred V gene, J gene, and CDR3 amino acid sequence. Percentage overlap between repertoires was calculated by dividing the number of shared unique clonotypes by the size of the smaller repertoire. RTK rarefaction, the Chao1 estimator, and Recon v2.1 estimates of unobserved clonotypes were used to assess repertoire richness. For all TCRbeta clonotypes obtained by the gDNA method from a few donors, generation probabilities were computed with OLGA. Imported from immuneACCESS, the table was reduced by TCRdb to in-frame sequences with V and J called. These copies leave out some clones; in studies compared against another copy, an unresolved V gene accounts for under half, and the cause of the remainder is not known. The V and J calls and clone size are taken from that table; D and trimming were inferred from the DNA. This sample gives some 690,000 clones in total; 80% to 95% of them show up just once. The ten biggest clones cover 34% of the sample.

The paper as a whole reports these results and caveats: Even with the large sequencing depth, rarefaction of the sorted-subset datasets indicated that sequencing was incomplete. Because the study included only a small number of donors, the genetic and exposure-history diversity represented was limited. Sampling was restricted to blood, and TCR repertoires in tissue are likely to differ from TCR repertoires in blood. Sharing across several donors was observed for 5% to 6.5% of naive CD4, over 3% of naive CD8, 2.3% of memory CD4, and about 0.38% of memory CD8 clonotypes. Compared with non-shared clonotypes, clonotypes shared by all four sorted-subset donors had higher generation probabilities. Based on pairwise subsampling, the degree of clonotype sharing among donors was expected to be affected by sequencing depth. Naive subsets generally had larger estimated clonotype richness than memory subsets did.

The donors were healthy, HIV-negative adults who had no recently reported acute infections or vaccinations. Every donor was a Caucasian adult living in Nashville, Tennessee, USA. CD8 memory samples were composed of magnetically selected CD45RO+ cells combined with CCR7-negative CD45RA+ effector memory (TemRA) cells. Blood was obtained by leukapheresis, after which PBMCs were separated by Ficoll-Histopaque density gradient centrifugation and cryopreserved in liquid nitrogen vapor phase. Purity and quantity of every magnetically sorted T cell population were checked by analytical flow cytometry. From each sorted fraction, genomic DNA was isolated and quantified by UV absorbance on a Nanodrop 2000c.

The chain joins TRBV27 to TRBJ2-7; the junction holds 9 bases that match TRBD1. The sequenced sample was memory CD8+ T cells from PBMCs. What this sample's cell subset or site label stands for: CD45RO+ cells pooled with CCR7-negative TemRA cells. This sequence originates from a man aged 18 to 30 in good health. Some clones in this sample may be carry-over from other donors' samples. CDR3 loop: CASSLLGTGKYEQYF. The DNA sequence is TGTGCCAGCAGTTTATTGGGGACAGGGAAATACGAGCAGTACTTC.